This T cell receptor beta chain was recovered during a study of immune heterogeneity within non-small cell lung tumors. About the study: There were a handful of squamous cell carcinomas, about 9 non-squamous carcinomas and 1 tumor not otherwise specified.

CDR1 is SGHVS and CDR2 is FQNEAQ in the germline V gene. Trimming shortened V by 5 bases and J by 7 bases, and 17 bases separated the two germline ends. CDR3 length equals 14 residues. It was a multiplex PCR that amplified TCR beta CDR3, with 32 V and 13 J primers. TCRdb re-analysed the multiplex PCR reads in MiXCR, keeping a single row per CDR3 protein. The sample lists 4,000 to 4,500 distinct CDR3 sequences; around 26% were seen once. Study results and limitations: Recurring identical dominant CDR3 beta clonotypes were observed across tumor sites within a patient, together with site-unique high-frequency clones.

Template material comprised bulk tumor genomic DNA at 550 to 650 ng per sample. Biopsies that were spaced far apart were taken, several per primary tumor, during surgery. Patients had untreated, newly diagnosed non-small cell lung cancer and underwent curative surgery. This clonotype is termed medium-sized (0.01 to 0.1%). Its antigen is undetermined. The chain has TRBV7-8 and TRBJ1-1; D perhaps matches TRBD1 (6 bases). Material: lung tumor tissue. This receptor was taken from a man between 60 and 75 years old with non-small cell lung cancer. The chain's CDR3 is CASSPPGRGLEAFF. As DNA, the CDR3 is TGTGCCAGCAGCCCTCCGGGCAGGGGTCTTGAAGCTTTCTTT.